The clone carrying this T cell receptor (beta chain) was found a few times. What it recognizes is unknown. The data originate from a study of response to subunit inactivated influenza vaccine. Study-wide results and caveats: With each seasonal influenza vaccination, the authors suggested, few new T cells are recruited.

TCRdb used MiXCR to reprocess the RT-PCR reads, holding one entry per CDR3 protein. The table records 650,000 or so distinct CDR3 sequences, 14% of them present only once. The sequenced sample was PBMCs from blood, obtained 14 to 15 days before vaccination. The clonotype comes from a man in his fifties or sixties who received an inactivated influenza vaccine.

The CDR3 sequence: CSALHGRATGELFF. The CDR3 DNA reads as TGCAGTGCTCTCCACGGGAGGGCCACCGGGGAGCTGTTTTTT. The rearrangement joins TRBV20-1 to TRBJ2-2; the match to TRBD2 covers 8 bases. V shed 5 bases and J 4 bases; nucleotides not matched to a gene: 6. The germline V gene has CDR1 DFQATT and CDR2 SNEGSKA (reference sequence). The CDR3 is 14 residues long.